The clone carrying this T cell receptor beta chain was seen once. What it binds is not known. Pooling covered second doses at about 4 or about 12 weeks. This record comes from a study of T cell responses to AZD1222 COVID-19 vaccine. The study, taken as a whole, reports: Only 5 or 6 people who got AZD1222 tested seropositive at baseline. Following two doses of AZD1222, Spike-specific TCR breadth and depth rose. The donor cohort was predominantly white British with a female majority, and clonal diversity may have been underestimated.

TCRdb keeps only in-frame clones here, not all; method: immunoSEQ multiplex PCR. Of approximately 77,000 clones in the sample, about 92% were seen once. This clonotype was sampled from an adult who received the AZD1222 COVID-19 vaccine. This sample comprised peripheral blood, obtained 28 days after the second AZD1222 dose.

The CDR3 is CASSLEGTGGEKLFF. The CDR3 DNA reads TGCGCCAGCAGCTTGGAGGGGACAGGGGGAGAAAAACTGTTTTTT. The genes are TRBV5-1 and TRBJ1-4; 11 bases map to TRBD1. This CDR3 comprises 15 residues. Trimming removed 0 bases from V and 8 bases from J; junction bases left unmatched: 3. The germline V gene encodes CDR1 SGHRS and CDR2 YFSETQ.